This entry concerns a single T cell receptor (beta chain). These data come from a study of blood T cell repertoires in COVID-19. In the study overall: Whether acute or convalescent, the COVID-19 samples came from the United States, Italy and Spain. The analysed material was cDNA or gDNA that came from T cells, B-cell-depleted T cells, or PBMCs.

Methods used by the authors: Reference gene primer amplification gave estimated nucleated cell counts. Using immunoSEQ multiplex PCR, the repertoire was profiled, and TCRdb retains in-frame clones only, with some absent. V and J calls and clone size follow that table, whereas D and trimming were derived from the DNA. The sample has approximately 270,000 clones; about 91% are singletons. Sequenced material: peripheral blood. This TCR derives from a man older than 75 with acute or convalescent COVID-19.

The CDR3 DNA reads TGTGCCAGCAGCTTAGAACGGCTTCGGGGGGACACCGGGGAGCTGTTTTTT. Its protein product is CASSLERLRGDTGELFF. V usage is TRBV7-2 and J usage is TRBJ2-2; 7 bases line up with TRBD2. J was trimmed by 3 bases and V by 1 base; bases with no gene match: 8. Looked up from germline, CDR1 is SGHTA and CDR2 is FQGNSA. CDR3 size: 17 residues.